A selection of T cell receptor beta chains follows, all from one sample in a study of blood T cell repertoires in COVID-19. Sequenced by immunoSEQ multiplex PCR; TCRdb stores in-frame clones only, minus some. The data contain roughly 76,000 clones, around 86% of them singletons. The sequenced sample was peripheral blood. All receptors derive from a woman in her late teens or twenties with acute or convalescent COVID-19. Both conserved end residues are part of each CDR3. A D gene is named only where the DNA matches it firmly. Clone size is given for some rows only: seen once, a few or many times, or a class if the clone is expanded.

length | J | V | size | D | CDR3 | DNA
15 | TRBJ1-3 | TRBV7-9 | . | . | CASSLVHRAGNTIYF | TGTGCCAGCAGCTTGGTACACAGGGCTGGAAACACCATATATTTT
13 | TRBJ1-4 | TRBV10-3 | . | . | CAIRGTRDEKLFF | TGTGCCATCAGAGGGACTCGGGATGAAAAACTGTTTTTT
15 | TRBJ1-2 | TRBV6-1 | . | . | CASSERGGRSYGYTF | TGTGCCAGCAGTGAAAGGGGGGGGCGTTCCTATGGCTACACCTTC
13 | TRBJ2-7 | TRBV29-1 | . | . | CSVSGGRSYEQYF | TGCAGCGTTTCGGGGGGCCGATCCTACGAGCAGTACTTC
16 | TRBJ1-3 | TRBV6-2/TRBV6-3 | . | TRBD1 | CASSSDGTGSGNTIYF | TGTGCCAGCAGTTCTGACGGGACAGGTTCTGGAAACACCATATATTTT
14 | TRBJ1-6 | TRBV11-2 | few | . | CASSLAGGASPLHF | TGTGCCAGCAGCTTAGCAGGAGGCGCTTCACCCCTCCACTTT
15 | TRBJ2-7 | TRBV27 | . | TRBD1 | CASSSRQGVGHEQYF | TGTGCCAGCAGTTCCAGACAGGGCGTAGGCCACGAGCAGTACTTC
15 | TRBJ1-1 | TRBV28 | . | . | CASRTAGYANTEAFF | TGTGCCAGCAGAACCGCAGGGTACGCTAACACTGAAGCTTTCTTT
16 | TRBJ1-1 | TRBV4-2 | . | . | CASSQAGGPMNTEAFF | TGTGCCAGCAGCCAAGCGGGGGGGCCTATGAACACTGAAGCTTTCTTT
18 | TRBJ2-2 | TRBV4-1 | . | TRBD2 | CASSQDVAGGLNTGELFF | TGCGCCAGCAGCCAAGATGTAGCGGGGGGATTGAACACCGGGGAGCTGTTTTTT
16 | TRBJ2-5 | TRBV11-2 | . | TRBD2 | CASSLSTSGPQETQYF | TGTGCCAGCAGCTTATCGACTAGCGGGCCCCAAGAGACCCAGTACTTC
14 | TRBJ1-1 | TRBV4-1 | . | . | CASSQTPGVSRAFF | TGCGCCAGCAGCCAAACTCCCGGGGTCTCAAGAGCTTTCTTT
13 | TRBJ2-7 | TRBV11-3 | . | TRBD1 | CASSADRVGEQYF | TGTGCCAGCAGCGCGGACAGGGTCGGCGAGCAGTACTTC
20 | TRBJ1-1 | TRBV28 | . | TRBD1 | CASTTIRTPRQGPPVTEAFF | TGTGCCAGCACCACGATTCGAACCCCGAGACAGGGCCCTCCGGTCACTGAAGCTTTCTTT
15 | TRBJ1-1 | TRBV23-1 | . | . | CASSQSDILNTEAFF | TGCGCCAGCAGTCAATCGGACATCCTGAACACTGAAGCTTTCTTT
14 | TRBJ2-7 | TRBV7-8 | . | TRBD2 | CASSSSGDSYEQYF | TGTGCCAGCAGCTCTAGCGGGGATTCCTACGAGCAGTACTTC
14 | TRBJ2-5 | TRBV7-2 | . | TRBD1 | CASSRDRVLETQYF | TGTGCCAGCAGCCGGGACAGGGTATTAGAGACCCAGTACTTC
15 | TRBJ1-1 | TRBV6-5 | once | . | CASRPTLDSNTEAFF | TGTGCCAGCAGACCGACCCTGGACAGCAACACTGAAGCTTTCTTT
13 | TRBJ2-5 | TRBV7-9 | . | . | CASSLPGLETQYF | TGTGCCAGCAGCTTACCAGGGCTCGAGACCCAGTACTTC
15 | TRBJ1-1 | TRBV30 | . | . | CAWSVQGKGRTEAFF | TGTGCCTGGAGTGTACAGGGAAAAGGACGGACTGAAGCTTTCTTT
14 | TRBJ1-2 | TRBV19 | . | . | CASTPRTDSYGYTF | TGTGCCAGTACCCCTCGGACAGACAGCTATGGCTACACCTTC
16 | TRBJ2-6 | TRBV6-1 | . | . | CASSEIWSSGANVLTF | TGTGCCAGCAGTGAAATCTGGAGCTCTGGGGCCAACGTCCTGACTTTT
15 | TRBJ1-4 | TRBV6-2/TRBV6-3 | . | . | CASSPAGTSGEKLFF | TGTGCCAGCAGCCCGGCCGGGACTTCGGGGGAAAAACTGTTTTTT
16 | TRBJ2-3 | TRBV7-2 | . | TRBD2 | CASSLVAGGVTDTQYF | TGTGCCAGCAGCTTAGTTGCGGGAGGGGTCACAGATACGCAGTATTTT
13 | TRBJ2-1 | TRBV12-5 | . | . | CASVLSSYNEQFF | TGTGCTAGTGTCCTTTCCTCCTACAATGAGCAGTTCTTC
13 | TRBJ2-7 | TRBV19 | . | . | CASSTGTRYEQYF | TGTGCCAGTAGTACCGGGACTCGATACGAGCAGTACTTC
14 | TRBJ1-1 | TRBV28 | . | TRBD1 | CASSLPTGSGEAFF | TGTGCCAGCAGTCTCCCGACAGGGTCCGGTGAAGCTTTCTTT
15 | TRBJ1-6 | TRBV5-5 | . | . | CASSQSRTENSPLHF | TGTGCCAGCAGCCAAAGCCGGACAGAAAATTCACCCCTCCACTTT
13 | TRBJ1-6 | TRBV18 | . | . | CASSEGVNSPLHF | TGTGCCAGCTCGGAAGGGGTCAATTCACCCCTCCACTTT
16 | TRBJ1-3 | TRBV5-1 | . | . | CASRNPTGPSGNTIYF | TGCGCCAGCAGGAACCCGACAGGACCCTCTGGAAACACCATATATTTT
17 | TRBJ2-5 | TRBV29-1 | . | TRBD1 | CSVEVLTLTGGVETQYF | TGCAGCGTTGAAGTTTTAACGCTAACAGGGGGCGTTGAGACCCAGTACTTC
16 | TRBJ2-1 | TRBV7-2 | . | TRBD2 | CASSKGLAGLYNEQFF | TGTGCCAGCAGCAAAGGACTAGCGGGACTGTACAATGAGCAGTTCTTC
16 | TRBJ1-5 | TRBV19 | . | TRBD1 | CASSPRTGDSNQPQHF | TGTGCCAGTAGTCCTAGGACAGGGGATAGCAATCAGCCCCAGCATTTT
16 | TRBJ2-5 | TRBV29-1 | . | TRBD1 | CSVTVVGQGHQETQYF | TGCAGCGTTACCGTTGTGGGACAGGGCCACCAAGAGACCCAGTACTTC
14 | TRBJ2-1 | TRBV30 | once | TRBD1 | CAWSTPDRYNEQFF | TGTGCCTGGAGTACCCCGGACAGGTACAATGAGCAGTTCTTC
14 | TRBJ2-1 | TRBV4-3 | once | . | CASSQLSGHNEQFF | TGCGCCAGCAGCCAACTTAGCGGACACAATGAGCAGTTCTTC
12 | TRBJ1-1 | TRBV28 | . | . | CASSLNAGAAFF | TGTGCCAGCAGTTTGAACGCAGGGGCCGCTTTCTTT
16 | TRBJ2-3 | TRBV4-2 | . | TRBD2 | CASSQRFSGGSDTQYF | TGTGCCAGCAGCCAACGATTCAGCGGGGGGTCAGATACGCAGTATTTT
12 | TRBJ1-6 | TRBV6-6 | . | . | CASSREYSPLHF | TGTGCCAGCAGCCGGGAATATTCACCCCTCCACTTT
13 | TRBJ2-3 | TRBV28 | . | . | CASIAGGTDTQYF | TGTGCCAGCATCGCGGGCGGCACAGATACGCAGTATTTT
15 | TRBJ2-7 | TRBV5-1 | . | . | CASSLSPASSYEQYF | TGCGCCAGCAGCTTATCCCCAGCTAGCTCCTACGAGCAGTACTTC
16 | TRBJ1-1 | TRBV14 | . | . | CASSQDLLDLNTEAFF | TGTGCCAGCAGCCAAGATTTGTTGGACTTAAACACTGAAGCTTTCTTT
16 | TRBJ2-7 | TRBV4-3 | . | . | CASSQEISGGPYEQYF | TGCGCCAGCAGCCAAGAAATATCAGGGGGGCCCTACGAGCAGTACTTC
15 | TRBJ1-2 | TRBV10-3 | . | . | CAISESMSGNYGYTF | TGTGCCATCAGTGAGTCGATGTCGGGAAACTATGGCTACACCTTC
15 | TRBJ1-1 | TRBV15 | . | TRBD1 | CATSRKRQGNTEAFF | TGTGCCACCAGCAGAAAAAGACAGGGGAATACTGAAGCTTTCTTT
14 | TRBJ2-7 | TRBV5-6 | . | . | CASSFGTYLYEQYF | TGTGCCAGCAGCTTTGGGACTTATCTTTACGAGCAGTACTTC
15 | TRBJ1-2 | TRBV29-1 | . | . | CSVEDHILGVGGYTF | TGCAGCGTTGAAGACCACATACTCGGGGTAGGCGGCTACACCTTC
16 | TRBJ2-2 | TRBV5-1 | . | TRBD2 | CASSPAGDSSTGELFF | TGCGCCAGCAGCCCCGCGGGGGACTCGAGCACCGGGGAGCTGTTTTTT
16 | TRBJ2-3 | TRBV29-1 | few | TRBD1 | CSVEDLQGKGTDTQYF | TGCAGCGTTGAAGATCTACAGGGGAAGGGCACAGATACGCAGTATTTT
17 | TRBJ2-4 | TRBV4-1 | . | . | CASSQDSGVMAKNIQYF | TGCGCCAGCAGCCAAGATTCGGGGGTTATGGCCAAAAACATTCAGTACTTC
18 | TRBJ1-6 | TRBV15 | . | TRBD1 | CATSRGRQGGGDNSPLHF | TGTGCCACCAGCAGAGGTCGACAGGGAGGAGGGGATAATTCACCCCTCCACTTT
19 | TRBJ2-3 | TRBV4-1 | once | TRBD2 | CASSPTGTSGRGVTDTQYF | TGCGCCAGCAGCCCTACTGGGACTAGCGGAAGGGGGGTGACAGATACGCAGTATTTT
16 | TRBJ2-6 | TRBV19 | . | TRBD1 | CASSRDRGSGANVLTF | TGTGCCAGTAGTCGGGACAGGGGCTCTGGGGCCAACGTCCTGACTTTC